What follows are 23 T cell receptor beta chains derived from one specimen sequenced in a study of blood T cell repertoires in COVID-19. Some clones are missing from TCRdb's copy, which holds only in-frame ones; the method was immunoSEQ multiplex PCR. This table has roughly 60,000 clones, around 93% appearing once. The sequenced material came from peripheral blood. These receptors all stem from a man aged 50-60 years with active COVID-19.

Concerning this clone: Other DNA sequences from this sample encode an identical CDR3 as well. The chain combines TRBV11-3 with TRBJ2-1; 7 nucleotides align to TRBD2. Germline CDR1 is SGHNT and CDR2 is YENEEA. The CDR3 is made up of 15 amino acids. Trimming cost V 4 bases and J 13 bases; bases outside gene matches: 16. In DNA, the CDR3 is TGTGCCAGCAGCTCGACGCGGGGGTGGAGCACTGAACAGTTCTTC. Amino acid sequence: CASSSTRGWSTEQFF. Filled out from reference TRBV11-3 and TRBJ2-1, the complete variable domain reads EAGVVQSPRYKIIEKKQPVAFWCNPISGHNTLYWYLQNLGQGPELLIRYENEEAVDDSQLPKDRFSAERLKGVDSTLKIQPAELGDSAVYLCASSSTRGWSTEQFFGPGTRLTVL.

This chain joins TRBV6-5 and TRBJ1-6; TRBD1 might be the D (5 bases). The CDR3 is 14 residues long. Deletions cut 5 bases from V and 3 bases from J, with 8 bases between. Per the germline V gene, CDR1 is MNHEY and CDR2 is SVGAGI. In DNA, the CDR3 is TGTGCCAGCAGTACAGGTTACTATAATTCACCCCTCCACTTT. Protein: CASSTGYYNSPLHF.

This chain connects TRBV7-3 to TRBJ2-1; weak D call: TRBD2 (6 bases). V lost 5 bases to trimming and J lost 5 bases, with 10 bases between them. CDR3 length: 13 residues. The germline CDR1 and CDR2 sequences are SGHTA and FQGTGA. CDR3 coding DNA: TGTGCCAGCAGCCCGCCGGGGGACAATGAGCAGTTCTTC. Translation: CASSPPGDNEQFF.

V usage is TRBV2 and J usage is TRBJ2-7; D possibly corresponds to TRBD2 (5 bases). Trimming left V 3 bases short and J 6 bases short, with 12 bases between. CDR1 and CDR2 (germline): SNHLY, FYNNEI. The length of the CDR3 is 13 residues. In DNA form, the CDR3 reads TGTGCCAGCAGTGATCGAGGACGGGGCGAGCAGTACTTC. Protein sequence: CASSDRGRGEQYF. Combining the CDR3 with reference TRBV2 and TRBJ2-7 gives the whole variable domain EPEVTQTPSHQVTQMGQEVILRCVPISNHLYFYWYRQILGQKVEFLVSFYNNEISEKSEIFDDQFSVERPDGSNFTLKIRSTKLEDSAMYFCASSDRGRGEQYFGPGTRLTVT.

The chain uses TRBV30 and TRBJ2-1, with D hard to call. This CDR3 comprises 14 residues. Looked up from germline, CDR1 is GTSNPN and CDR2 is SVGIG (reference sequence). With 4 bases removed from V and 11 bases from J, the gap between germline ends came to 21 bases. The CDR3 spells CAWTQVGDLNKQFF. The CDR3 region has the DNA TGTGCCTGGACCCAAGTCGGAGATCTGAACAAGCAGTTCTTC. Filled out from reference TRBV30 and TRBJ2-1, the complete variable domain reads SQTIHQWPATLVQPVGSPLSLECTVEGTSNPNLYWYRQAAGRGLQLLFYSVGIGQISSEVPQNLSASRPQDRQFILSSKKLLLSDSGFYLCAWTQVGDLNKQFFGPGTRLTVL.

This chain uses TRBV27 with TRBJ2-7, with a tentative D call TRBD2 (5 bases). CDR1 is MNHEY, CDR2 SMNVEV, per germline (reference sequence). This CDR3 is 15 amino acids long. V dropped 0 bases and J dropped 3 bases, with 12 bases sitting between them. The CDR3: CASSLSKRVGYEQYF. CDR3 coding DNA: TGTGCCAGCAGTTTATCGAAGAGGGTCGGCTACGAGCAGTACTTC.

The chain carries TRBV30 and TRBJ1-1; TRBD1 agrees at 8 bases. The CDR3 length is 14 residues. Unmatched junction bases numbered 3, after V lost 2 bases and J lost 1 base. Germline V gives CDR1 GTSNPN, CDR2 SVGIG (reference sequence). In nucleotides, the CDR3 is TGTGCCTGGAGTCGACAGGGGCCGAACACTGAAGCTTTCTTT. It specifies CAWSRQGPNTEAFF.

The CDR3: CAWSILGGGPAFF. The CDR3 DNA sequence: TGTGCCTGGAGTATCCTTGGGGGGGGTCCGGCTTTCTTT. V and J are TRBV30 and TRBJ1-1, with D maybe TRBD1 (5 bases). Looked up from germline, CDR1 is GTSNPN and CDR2 is SVGIG (reference sequence). The CDR3 totals 13 residues. The V gene lost 2 bases and the J gene lost 11 bases, with 18 bases spanning the gap. Drawing the rest from reference TRBV30 and TRBJ1-1, the complete variable domain is SQTIHQWPATLVQPVGSPLSLECTVEGTSNPNLYWYRQAAGRGLQLLFYSVGIGQISSEVPQNLSASRPQDRQFILSSKKLLLSDSGFYLCAWSILGGGPAFFGQGTRLTVV.

The chain has TRBV29-1 and TRBJ2-6; the D gene is possibly TRBD1 (6 bases). The V end lost 5 bases, the J end lost 3 bases, and 11 bases lay between the germline ends. CDR1 is SQVTM and CDR2 is ANQGSEA in the germline V gene. This CDR3 region has 14 residues. CDR3 amino acids: CSVLGGDGANVLTF. The CDR3 nucleotides read TGCAGCGTTCTAGGGGGAGATGGGGCCAACGTCCTGACTTTC.

This chain connects TRBV6-2 or TRBV6-3 to TRBJ2-1; D is possibly TRBD1 (6 bases). This CDR3 spans 18 amino acids. Per germline, CDR1 MNHEY and CDR2 SVGEGT. With 0 bases removed from V and 9 bases from J, the gap between germline ends came to 24 bases. The CDR3 protein is CASSYSISRRPQGGEQFF. DNA of the CDR3: TGTGCCAGCAGTTACTCGATATCTCGGAGACCCCAAGGGGGTGAGCAGTTCTTC.

The gene calls are TRBV4-3 and TRBJ2-7, with D unresolved. Germline loops: CDR1 LGHNA, CDR2 YSLEER. The CDR3 is made up of 15 amino acids. V was clipped by 4 bases and J by 3 bases, with 16 bases between them. In nucleotides, the CDR3 is TGCGCCAGCAGCCCAGGCTTATGGTCCCACTACGAGCAGTACTTC. This gives the protein CASSPGLWSHYEQYF.

The genes are TRBV12-3 or TRBV12-4 and TRBJ1-3; maybe TRBD1 (5 bases). This CDR3 has 13 amino acids. V was trimmed by 3 bases and J by 4 bases, leaving 7 bases between them. The CDR3, as DNA: TGTGCCAGCAGTTTCGCAGGGGGAAACACCATATATTTT. It is translated as CASSFAGGNTIYF.

This sequence joins TRBV10-2 and TRBJ1-1; the D gene is possibly TRBD1 (5 bases). This CDR3 has 13 amino acids. Germline loops: CDR1 WSHSY, CDR2 SAAADI. Trimming left V 2 bases short and J 4 bases short, with 8 bases between. This CDR3 reads CASSEGGTTEAFF. In DNA form, the CDR3 reads TGCGCCAGCAGTGAGGGGGGGACCACTGAAGCTTTCTTT.

The chain is built from TRBV18 and TRBJ1-2; 8 nucleotides line up with TRBD1. The CDR3 totals 16 residues. Germline loops: CDR1 KGHSH, CDR2 LQKENI. V was clipped by 5 bases and J by 5 bases; unmatched bases: 13. The CDR3 region is CASSAVTGQATYGYTF. CDR3 in DNA: TGTGCCAGCTCAGCAGTAACGGGACAGGCGACTTATGGCTACACCTTC.

The chain couples TRBV18 to TRBJ2-1, with 10 bases matching TRBD2. J lost 4 bases, V lost 6 bases, and 6 bases had no gene match. This CDR3 contains 15 residues. The V gene's germline CDR1 is KGHSH and CDR2 LQKENI. Here the CDR3 reads CASSLTSGDYNEQFF. The CDR3 DNA reads as TGTGCCAGCTCGCTAACTAGCGGGGATTACAATGAGCAGTTCTTC.

The rearrangement links TRBV6-4 to TRBJ1-2, with 7 nucleotides matching TRBD1. Germline assignment: CDR1 MRHNA and CDR2 SNTAGT. CDR3 length: 15 residues. The V segment lost 6 bases and the J segment 5 bases; nucleotides outside the gene matches: 12. In DNA form, the CDR3 reads TGTGCCAGCAGCCCCGGGTCAGGGGGAGGATATGGCTACACCTTC. It encodes CASSPGSGGGYGYTF.

V and J are TRBV18 and TRBJ2-5; D perhaps matches TRBD1 (7 bases). The germline V gene has CDR1 KGHSH and CDR2 LQKENI. V lost 0 bases, J lost 5 bases, and 10 bases lay in between. The CDR3 has 14 residues. This chain's CDR3 is CASSPPSGGETQYF. In DNA, the CDR3 is TGTGCCAGCTCACCACCATCAGGGGGGGAGACCCAGTACTTC.

J is TRBJ2-1 and V is TRBV13; 11 bases are a match to TRBD2. The junction had 9 bases not matched to a gene; V was cut back by 6 bases and J by 8 bases. The CDR3 consists of 15 residues. CDR1 is PRHDT, CDR2 FYEKMQ, per germline (reference sequence). CDR3 in amino acids: CASRKLAGVGYEQFF. The CDR3 DNA follows: TGTGCCAGCAGGAAACTAGCGGGAGTTGGATATGAGCAGTTCTTC. Supplemented by reference TRBV13 and TRBJ2-1, the full variable domain reads AAGVIQSPRHLIKEKRETATLKCYPIPRHDTVYWYQQGPGQDPQFLISFYEKMQSDKGSIPDRFSAQQFSDYHSELNMSSLELGDSALYFCASRKLAGVGYEQFFGPGTRLTVL.

The chain has TRBV18 and TRBJ2-1, with a weak D call TRBD1 (5 bases). The CDR3 runs to 15 residues. The germline V and J ends were trimmed by 3 bases and 6 bases, with 15 bases remaining between them. From germline, CDR1 is KGHSH and CDR2 LQKENI. Here the CDR3 reads CASSPPQGQGNEQFF. The CDR3 DNA reads TGTGCCAGCTCACCGCCCCAGGGTCAGGGCAATGAGCAGTTCTTC. The variable domain in full, with the rest retrieved from reference TRBV18 and TRBJ2-1, is NAGVMQNPRHLVRRRGQEARLRCSPMKGHSHVYWYRQLPEEGLKFMVYLQKENIIDESGMPKERFSAEFPKEGPSILRIQQVVRGDSAAYFCASSPPQGQGNEQFFGPGTRLTVL.

The chain uses TRBV4-3 and TRBJ2-1, with 11 positions matching TRBD2. Germline trimming cut 0 bases from V and 8 bases from J; bases unmatched to any gene: 6. The length of the CDR3 is 16 residues. From germline, CDR1 is LGHNA and CDR2 YSLEER. CDR3 loop: CASSQEYSGGADEQFF. The CDR3 coding sequence is TGCGCCAGCAGCCAAGAATATAGCGGGGGGGCCGATGAGCAGTTCTTC.

The chain employs TRBV30 and TRBJ1-5; the D gene is possibly TRBD1 (6 bases). Germline V gene sequence: CDR1 GTSNPN, CDR2 SVGIG (reference sequence). Trimming took off 3 bases at V and 3 bases at J, with 12 bases between the two ends. This CDR3 spans 14 amino acids. The CDR3 nucleotides are TGTGCCTGGAGCGCCGACAGGATCAATCAGCCCCAGCATTTT. This gives the protein CAWSADRINQPQHF.

The V call is TRBV2, the J call TRBJ2-2, with 14 bases matching TRBD2. The V gene's germline CDR1 is SNHLY and CDR2 FYNNEI. The CDR3 runs to 17 residues. After removal of 9 bases from V and 5 bases from J, the junction contained 11 bases not matched to a gene. The CDR3 bases are TGTGCCAGAAGGGTGACTAGCGGGAGGGCCGGGACCGGGGAGCTGTTTTTT. It translates to CARRVTSGRAGTGELFF. Looking up the rest from reference TRBV2 and TRBJ2-2 gives the full variable domain: EPEVTQTPSHQVTQMGQEVILRCVPISNHLYFYWYRQILGQKVEFLVSFYNNEISEKSEIFDDQFSVERPDGSNFTLKIRSTKLEDSAMYFCARRVTSGRAGTGELFFGEGSRLTVL.

The V gene is TRBV5-1, the J gene TRBJ1-6; 7 bases fit TRBD1. Looked up from germline, CDR1 is SGHRS and CDR2 is YFSETQ. The CDR3 is made up of 15 amino acids. The V segment lost 0 bases and the J segment 8 bases; nucleotides outside the gene matches: 5. The CDR3: CASSLETGSDSPLHF. The CDR3 DNA reads as TGCGCCAGCAGCTTGGAGACAGGGTCGGATTCACCCCTCCACTTT.